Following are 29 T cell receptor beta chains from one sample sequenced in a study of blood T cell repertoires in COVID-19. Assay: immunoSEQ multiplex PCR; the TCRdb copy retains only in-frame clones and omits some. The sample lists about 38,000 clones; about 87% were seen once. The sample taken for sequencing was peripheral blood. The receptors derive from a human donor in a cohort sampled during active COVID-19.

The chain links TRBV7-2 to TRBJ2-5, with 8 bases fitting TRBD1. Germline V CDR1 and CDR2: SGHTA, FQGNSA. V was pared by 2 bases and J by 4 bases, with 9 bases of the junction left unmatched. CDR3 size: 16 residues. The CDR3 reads CASSLRKGQGGETQYF. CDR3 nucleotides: TGTGCCAGCAGCTTAAGGAAAGGACAGGGTGGAGAGACCCAGTACTTC.

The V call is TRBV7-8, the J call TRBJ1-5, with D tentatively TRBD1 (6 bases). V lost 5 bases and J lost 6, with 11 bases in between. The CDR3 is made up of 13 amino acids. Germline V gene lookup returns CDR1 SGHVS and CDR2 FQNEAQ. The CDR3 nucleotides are TGTGCCAGCAGCAGACAGGTCGGTCAGCCCCAGCATTTT. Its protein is CASSRQVGQPQHF.

The CDR3 sequence is CASSARTFNNEQFF. The DNA for the CDR3 is TGTGCCAGCAGCGCCCGGACTTTTAACAATGAGCAGTTCTTC. The V and J genes are TRBV11-1 and TRBJ2-1; the D gene is possibly TRBD2 (5 bases). V was clipped by 5 bases and J by 5 bases, with 13 bases between them. The CDR3 has 14 residues. Germline V gene lookup returns CDR1 SGHAT and CDR2 FQDESV (reference sequence). Full variable domain (rest looked up from reference TRBV11-1 and TRBJ2-1): EAEVAQSPRYKITEKSQAVAFWCDPISGHATLYWYRQILGQGPELLVQFQDESVVDDSQLPKDRFSAERLKGVDSTLKIQPAELGDSAMYLCASSARTFNNEQFFGPGTRLTVL.

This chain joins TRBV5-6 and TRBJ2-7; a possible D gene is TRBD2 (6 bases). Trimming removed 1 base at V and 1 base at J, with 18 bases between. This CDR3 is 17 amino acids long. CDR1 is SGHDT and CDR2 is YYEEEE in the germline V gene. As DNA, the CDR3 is TGTGCCAGCAGCTTGAGAGTAGGGACTGGGACTTCCTACGAGCAGTACTTC. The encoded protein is CASSLRVGTGTSYEQYF.

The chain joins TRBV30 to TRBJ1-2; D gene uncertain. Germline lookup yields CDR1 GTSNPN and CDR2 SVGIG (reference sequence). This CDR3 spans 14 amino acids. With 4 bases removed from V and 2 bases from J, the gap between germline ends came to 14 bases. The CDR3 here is CAWKPSPINYGYTF. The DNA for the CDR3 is TGTGCCTGGAAACCATCTCCTATAAACTATGGCTACACCTTC.

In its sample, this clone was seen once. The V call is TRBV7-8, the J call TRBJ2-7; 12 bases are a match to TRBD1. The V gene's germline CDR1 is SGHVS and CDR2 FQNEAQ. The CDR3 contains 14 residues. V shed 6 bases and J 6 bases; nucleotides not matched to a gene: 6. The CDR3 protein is CASRAGTGGSEQYF. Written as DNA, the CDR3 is TGTGCCAGCAGGGCCGGGACAGGGGGCAGCGAGCAGTACTTC.

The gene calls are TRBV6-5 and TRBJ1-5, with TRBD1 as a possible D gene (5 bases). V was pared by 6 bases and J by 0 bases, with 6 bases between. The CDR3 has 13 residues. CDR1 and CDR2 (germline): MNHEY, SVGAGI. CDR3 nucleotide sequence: TGTGCCAGCAGCGACAGTAGCAATCAGCCCCAGCATTTT. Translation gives CASSDSSNQPQHF.

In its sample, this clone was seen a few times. In nucleotides, the CDR3 is TGTGCCAGCAGTACTGGGACAGTAAATCAGCCCCAGCATTTT. Translation: CASSTGTVNQPQHF. The V and J genes are TRBV6-2 or TRBV6-3 and TRBJ1-5; 7 nucleotides match TRBD1. The CDR3 totals 14 residues. Germline V CDR1 and CDR2: MNHEY, SVGEGT. Trimming took 5 bases from V and 4 from J; bases not matched to a gene: 5.

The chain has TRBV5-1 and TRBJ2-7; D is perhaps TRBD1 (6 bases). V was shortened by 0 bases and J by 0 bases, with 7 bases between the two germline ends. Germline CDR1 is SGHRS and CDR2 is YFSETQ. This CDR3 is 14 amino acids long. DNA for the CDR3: TGCGCCAGCAGCTTGGGCAGGGGCTCCTACGAGCAGTACTTC. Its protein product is CASSLGRGSYEQYF. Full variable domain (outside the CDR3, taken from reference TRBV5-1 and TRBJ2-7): KAGVTQTPRYLIKTRGQQVTLSCSPISGHRSVSWYQQTPGQGLQFLFEYFSETQRNKGNFPGRFSGRQFSNSRSEMNVSTLELGDSALYLCASSLGRGSYEQYFGPGTRLTVT.

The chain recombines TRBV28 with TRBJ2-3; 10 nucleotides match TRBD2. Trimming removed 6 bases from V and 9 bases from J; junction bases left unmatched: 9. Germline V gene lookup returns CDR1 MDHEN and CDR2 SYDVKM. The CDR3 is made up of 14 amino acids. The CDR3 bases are TGTGCCAGCAGGCAAGCGGGGGGGCCGGGCACGCAGTATTTT. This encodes CASRQAGGPGTQYF.

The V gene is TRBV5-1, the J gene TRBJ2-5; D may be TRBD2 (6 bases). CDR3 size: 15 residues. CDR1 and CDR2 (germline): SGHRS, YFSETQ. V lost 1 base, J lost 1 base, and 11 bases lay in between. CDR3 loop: CASSLPPSVQETQYF. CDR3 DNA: TGCGCCAGCAGCTTGCCCCCTAGCGTCCAAGAGACCCAGTACTTC. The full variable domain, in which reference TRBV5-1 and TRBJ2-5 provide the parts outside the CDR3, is KAGVTQTPRYLIKTRGQQVTLSCSPISGHRSVSWYQQTPGQGLQFLFEYFSETQRNKGNFPGRFSGRQFSNSRSEMNVSTLELGDSALYLCASSLPPSVQETQYFGPGTRLLVL.

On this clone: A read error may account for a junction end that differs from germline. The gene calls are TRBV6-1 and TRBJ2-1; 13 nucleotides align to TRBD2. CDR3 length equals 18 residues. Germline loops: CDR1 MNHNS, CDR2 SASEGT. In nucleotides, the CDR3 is TGTGCCAGCAGAGAAGGGGATGCTGGACTAGCGGGAGTGAATGAGCAGTTCTTC. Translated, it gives CASREGDAGLAGVNEQFF.

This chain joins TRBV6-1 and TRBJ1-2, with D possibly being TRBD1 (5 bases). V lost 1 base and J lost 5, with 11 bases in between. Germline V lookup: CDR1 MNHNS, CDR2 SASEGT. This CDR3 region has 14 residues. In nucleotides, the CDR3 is TGTGCCAGCAGTGAAGGAGGGACTTCTTATGGCTACACCTTC. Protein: CASSEGGTSYGYTF.

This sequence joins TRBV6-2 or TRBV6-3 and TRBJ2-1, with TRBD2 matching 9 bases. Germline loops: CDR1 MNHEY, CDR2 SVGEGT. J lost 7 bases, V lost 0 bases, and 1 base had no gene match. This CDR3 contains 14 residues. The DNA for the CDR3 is TGTGCCAGCAGTTACTCGACTAGCGGAAATGAGCAGTTCTTC. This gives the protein CASSYSTSGNEQFF.

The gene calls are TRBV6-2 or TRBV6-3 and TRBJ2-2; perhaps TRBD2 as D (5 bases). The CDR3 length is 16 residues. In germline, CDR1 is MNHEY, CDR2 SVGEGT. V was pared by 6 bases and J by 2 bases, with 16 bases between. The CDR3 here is CASSLTRVINTGELFF. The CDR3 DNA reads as TGTGCCAGCAGCCTCACGAGGGTAATAAACACCGGGGAGCTGTTTTTT.

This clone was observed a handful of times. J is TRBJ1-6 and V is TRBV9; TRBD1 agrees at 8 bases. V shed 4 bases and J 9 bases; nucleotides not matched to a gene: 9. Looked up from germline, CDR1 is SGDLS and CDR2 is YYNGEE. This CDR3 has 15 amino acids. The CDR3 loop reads CASSPMDRDASPLHF. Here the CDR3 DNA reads TGTGCCAGCAGCCCGATGGACAGGGATGCTTCACCCCTCCACTTT.

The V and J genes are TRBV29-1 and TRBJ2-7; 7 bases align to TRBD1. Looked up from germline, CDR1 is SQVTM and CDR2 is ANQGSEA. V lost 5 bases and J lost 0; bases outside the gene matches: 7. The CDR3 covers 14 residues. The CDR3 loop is CSVTPGGSSYEQYF. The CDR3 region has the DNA TGCAGCGTTACCCCAGGGGGTAGCTCCTACGAGCAGTACTTC.

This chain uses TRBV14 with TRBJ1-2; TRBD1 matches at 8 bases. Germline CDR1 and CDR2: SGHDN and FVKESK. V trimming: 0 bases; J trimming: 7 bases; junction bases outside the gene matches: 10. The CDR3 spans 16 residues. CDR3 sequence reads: CASSQDPVGQGSGYTF. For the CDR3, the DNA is TGTGCCAGCAGCCAAGACCCTGTTGGACAGGGTTCTGGCTACACCTTC.

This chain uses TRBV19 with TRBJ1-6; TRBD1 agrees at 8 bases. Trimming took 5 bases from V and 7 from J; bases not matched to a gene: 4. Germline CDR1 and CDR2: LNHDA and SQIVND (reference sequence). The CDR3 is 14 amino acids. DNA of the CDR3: TGTGCCAGTAGTCAGCGGGACAGGAATTCACCCCTCCACTTT. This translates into CASSQRDRNSPLHF.

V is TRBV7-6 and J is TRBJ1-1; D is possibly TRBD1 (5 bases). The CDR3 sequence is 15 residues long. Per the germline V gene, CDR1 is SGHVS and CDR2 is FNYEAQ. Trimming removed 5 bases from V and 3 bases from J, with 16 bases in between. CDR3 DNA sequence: TGTGCCAGCAGCCCTAGGACTGGGGGGTACACTGAAGCTTTCTTT. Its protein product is CASSPRTGGYTEAFF.

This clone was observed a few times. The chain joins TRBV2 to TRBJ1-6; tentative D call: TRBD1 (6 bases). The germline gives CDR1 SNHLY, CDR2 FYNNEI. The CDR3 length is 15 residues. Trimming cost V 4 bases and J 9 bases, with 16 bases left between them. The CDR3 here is CASSAVGRGGSPLHF. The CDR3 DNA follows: TGTGCCAGCAGTGCGGTCGGCAGGGGTGGTTCACCCCTCCACTTT. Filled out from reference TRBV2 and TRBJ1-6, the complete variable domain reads EPEVTQTPSHQVTQMGQEVILRCVPISNHLYFYWYRQILGQKVEFLVSFYNNEISEKSEIFDDQFSVERPDGSNFTLKIRSTKLEDSAMYFCASSAVGRGGSPLHFGNGTRLTVT.

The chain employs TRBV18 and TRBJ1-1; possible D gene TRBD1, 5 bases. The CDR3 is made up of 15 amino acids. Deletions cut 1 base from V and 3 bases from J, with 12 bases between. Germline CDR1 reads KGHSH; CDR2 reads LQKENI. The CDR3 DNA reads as TGTGCCAGCTCACCACGTCAGGGTGGGTACACTGAAGCTTTCTTT. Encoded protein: CASSPRQGGYTEAFF.

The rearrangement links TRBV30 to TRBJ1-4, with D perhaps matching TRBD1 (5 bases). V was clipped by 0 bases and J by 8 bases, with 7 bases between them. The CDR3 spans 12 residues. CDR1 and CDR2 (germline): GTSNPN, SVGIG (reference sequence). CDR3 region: CAWSVRGEKLFF. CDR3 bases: TGTGCCTGGAGTGTACGGGGGGAAAAACTGTTTTTT.

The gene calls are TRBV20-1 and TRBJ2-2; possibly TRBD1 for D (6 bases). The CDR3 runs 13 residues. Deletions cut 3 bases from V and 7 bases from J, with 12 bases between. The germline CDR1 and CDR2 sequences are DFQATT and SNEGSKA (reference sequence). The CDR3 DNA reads TGCAGTGCTAGTTACAGGGTGGACGGGGAGCTGTTTTTT. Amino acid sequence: CSASYRVDGELFF.

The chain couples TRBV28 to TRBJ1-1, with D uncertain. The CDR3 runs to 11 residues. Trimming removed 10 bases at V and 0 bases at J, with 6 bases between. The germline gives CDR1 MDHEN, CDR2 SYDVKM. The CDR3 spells CATRMNTEAFF. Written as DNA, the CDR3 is TGTGCCACGCGTATGAACACTGAAGCTTTCTTT.

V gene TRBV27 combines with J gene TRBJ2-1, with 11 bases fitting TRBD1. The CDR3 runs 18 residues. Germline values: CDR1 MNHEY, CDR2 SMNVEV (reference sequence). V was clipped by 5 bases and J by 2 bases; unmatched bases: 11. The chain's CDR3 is CASSHLDRGLSAYNEQFF. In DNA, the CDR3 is TGTGCCAGCAGTCACCTGGACAGGGGGCTATCGGCCTACAATGAGCAGTTCTTC.

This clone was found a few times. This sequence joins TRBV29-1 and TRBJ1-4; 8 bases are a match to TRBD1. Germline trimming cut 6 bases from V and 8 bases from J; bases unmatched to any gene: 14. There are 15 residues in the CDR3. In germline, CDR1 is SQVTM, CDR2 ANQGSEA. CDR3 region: CSVAATDRGTEKLFF. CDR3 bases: TGCAGCGTGGCGGCGACCGACAGGGGAACAGAAAAACTGTTTTTT.

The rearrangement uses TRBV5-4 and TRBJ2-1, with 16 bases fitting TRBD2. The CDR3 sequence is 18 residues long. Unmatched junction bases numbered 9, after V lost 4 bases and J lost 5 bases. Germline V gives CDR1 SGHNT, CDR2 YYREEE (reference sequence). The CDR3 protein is CASSTGTSGGASDNEQFF. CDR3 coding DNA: TGTGCCAGCAGCACAGGGACTAGCGGGGGGGCCTCTGACAATGAGCAGTTCTTC.

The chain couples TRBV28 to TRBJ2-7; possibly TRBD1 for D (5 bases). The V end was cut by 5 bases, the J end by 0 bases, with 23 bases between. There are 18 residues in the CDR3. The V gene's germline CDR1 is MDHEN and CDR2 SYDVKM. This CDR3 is CASSRGWGLTKISYEQYF. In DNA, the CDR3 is TGTGCCAGCAGTCGCGGTTGGGGCCTGACGAAAATCTCCTACGAGCAGTACTTC.